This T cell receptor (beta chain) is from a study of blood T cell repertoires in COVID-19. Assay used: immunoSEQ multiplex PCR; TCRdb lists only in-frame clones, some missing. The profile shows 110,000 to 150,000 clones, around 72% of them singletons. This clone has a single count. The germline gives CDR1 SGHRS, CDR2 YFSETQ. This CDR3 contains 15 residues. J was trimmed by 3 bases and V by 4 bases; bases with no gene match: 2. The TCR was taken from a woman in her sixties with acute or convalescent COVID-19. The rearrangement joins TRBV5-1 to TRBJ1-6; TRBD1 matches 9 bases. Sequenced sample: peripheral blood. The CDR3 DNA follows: TGCGCCAGCAGCAGGGACAGGGTCTATAATTCACCCCTCCACTTT. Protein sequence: CASSRDRVYNSPLHF.